This T cell receptor beta chain appears in the sequencing data of a study of response to subunit inactivated influenza vaccine (dated by TCRdb to the late 2010s). General notes on the study: To follow how T cells responded to a trivalent subunit inactivated influenza vaccine, the researchers relied on deep quantitative profiling of the T cell receptor repertoire. Overall study outcomes, separate from this receptor: The authors suggested that each seasonal influenza vaccination may recruit only a limited number of new T cells.

A note on this clonotype: What antigen it recognizes has not been identified. No quality values exist for individual bases; no much larger clone is one base distant.

CDR3 length: 15 amino acids, cysteine to phenylalanine. Of the read, only the CDR3 DNA is kept; its 45 bases are in frame from base 1. The V end loses 3 bases and the J end loses 4 bases, and a stretch of 15 bases separates them. The germline V gene sets CDR1 to SGHTA and CDR2 to FQGNSA. The library was made by RT-PCR. The sequencer listed for this sample is Illumina HiSeq 2500. The raw public data were reprocessed by TCRdb itself: fastp quality trimming at Q25, MiXCR clonotype calling, in-frame beta chains only. Records with the same CDR3 protein are collapsed into one entry carrying the most frequent genes and DNA. Counted in this sample were 600,000 to 850,000 distinct CDR3 sequences; approximately 15% of them appeared once. The top ten hold approximately 7.6% of the sample.

The source of this sequence is a man between 45 and 60 years old who received an inactivated influenza vaccine. Donor details come from another sample of the same person, matched by shared clones. The chain uses TRBV7-2 and TRBJ1-1; 5 matching bases give a weak D call of TRBD1. Specimen: PBMCs from blood, collected around 15 days before vaccination. The encoded CDR3 is CASSFISGRITEAFF. The nucleotides read TGTGCCAGCAGCTTTATATCAGGGCGGATCACTGAAGCTTTCTTT.